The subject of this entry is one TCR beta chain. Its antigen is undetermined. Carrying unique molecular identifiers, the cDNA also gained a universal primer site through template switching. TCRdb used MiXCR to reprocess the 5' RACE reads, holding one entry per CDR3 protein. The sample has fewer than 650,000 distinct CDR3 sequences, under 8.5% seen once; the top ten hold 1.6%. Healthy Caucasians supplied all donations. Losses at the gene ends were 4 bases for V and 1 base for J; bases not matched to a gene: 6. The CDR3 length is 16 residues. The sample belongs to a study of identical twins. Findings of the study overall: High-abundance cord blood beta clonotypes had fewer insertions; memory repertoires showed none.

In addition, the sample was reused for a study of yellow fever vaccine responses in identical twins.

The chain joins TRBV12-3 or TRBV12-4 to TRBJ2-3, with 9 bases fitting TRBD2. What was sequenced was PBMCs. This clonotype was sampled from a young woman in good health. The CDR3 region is CASSSPAGGGTDTQYF. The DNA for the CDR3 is TGTGCCAGCAGTTCACCAGCGGGAGGTGGCACAGATACGCAGTATTTT.